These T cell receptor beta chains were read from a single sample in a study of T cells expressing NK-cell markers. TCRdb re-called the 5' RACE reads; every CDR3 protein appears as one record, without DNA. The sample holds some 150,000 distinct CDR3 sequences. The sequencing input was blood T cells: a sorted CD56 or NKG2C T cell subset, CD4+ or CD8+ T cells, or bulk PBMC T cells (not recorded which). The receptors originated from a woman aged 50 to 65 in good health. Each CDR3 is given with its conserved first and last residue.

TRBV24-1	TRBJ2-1	CATSMGPGDDEQFF
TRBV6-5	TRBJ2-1	CASSGVAYEQFF
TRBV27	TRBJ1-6	CASSWDGLFHF
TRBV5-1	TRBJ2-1	CASSLAGLTPYNEQFF
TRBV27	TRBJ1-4	CASSSSGWEKLFF
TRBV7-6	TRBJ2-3	CASSSASGSGDTQYF
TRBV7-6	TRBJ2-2	CASSSRTSGLSGELFF
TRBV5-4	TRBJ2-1	CASSATGTSGTGSYNEQFF
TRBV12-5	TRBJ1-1	CASGLEAGWTEAFF
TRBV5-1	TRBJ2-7	CASSPNSGRPYEQYF
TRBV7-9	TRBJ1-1	CASSSSLGTEAFF
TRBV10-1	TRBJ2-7	CASSEQQGLASYEQYF
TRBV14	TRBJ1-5	CASSHIEQGGQPQHF
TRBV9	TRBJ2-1	CASSVGGAPEGEQFF
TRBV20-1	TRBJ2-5	CSARHILDNQETQYF